Listed here are 7 T cell receptor beta chains from one sample, sequenced in a study of graft-versus-host responses after intestinal transplantation. These receptors have no known antigen. Libraries were prepared by immunoSEQ multiplex PCR; TCRdb keeps only in-frame clonotypes and omits some of them. The data contain 80,000 to 95,000 clones, about 89% of them singletons. The specimen comprised unstimulated CD8+ T cells sorted from spleen or lymph node cells, sampled before intestinal transplant. These receptors originate from a human donor who received an intestinal transplant.

The chain carries TRBV29-1 and TRBJ2-1; D is undetermined. This CDR3 contains 10 residues. V lost 8 bases, J lost 14 bases, and 16 bases lay in between. From germline, CDR1 is SQVTM and CDR2 ANQGSEA. As DNA, the CDR3 is TGCAGCACCCGGCGTCATTGGGAGTTCTTC. Protein product: CSTRRHWEFF.

The chain joins TRBV4-1 to TRBJ2-3; D possibly matches TRBD1 or TRBD2 (5 bases each). V was pared by 0 bases and J by 2 bases, with 18 bases between. The CDR3 has 18 residues. Germline V lookup: CDR1 MGHRA, CDR2 YSYEKL. The CDR3 DNA reads as TGCGCCAGCAGCCAAGAATGGGGTGGGACCCGATTCACAGATACGCAGTATTTT. Its protein is CASSQEWGGTRFTDTQYF.

CDR3 amino acids: CASSMGVFLGELFF. CDR3 nucleotides: TGCGCCAGCAGCATGGGAGTCTTCCTCGGGGAGCTGTTTTTT. V is TRBV5-1 and J is TRBJ2-2; a weak D match, TRBD2 (5 bases). Trimming pared 4 bases from V and 7 bases from J, leaving 14 bases between. From germline, CDR1 is SGHRS and CDR2 YFSETQ. The CDR3 has 14 residues.

This chain links TRBV6-5 with TRBJ2-2; D unclear. The CDR3 loop spans 12 amino acids. Trimming took 6 bases from V and 2 from J, leaving 4 bases between them. Germline lookup yields CDR1 MNHEY and CDR2 SVGAGI. As DNA, the CDR3 is TGTGCCAGCAGCCCCAACACCGGGGAGCTGTTTTTT. Translation gives CASSPNTGELFF.

V is TRBV5-4 and J is TRBJ1-2, with D tentatively TRBD1 (5 bases). This CDR3 is 17 amino acids long. V lost 5 bases to trimming and J lost 0 bases, with 20 bases between them. Looked up from germline, CDR1 is SGHNT and CDR2 is YYREEE (reference sequence). In nucleotides, the CDR3 is TGTGCCAGCAGACCCGCGAGGGGCGGCCTCTCTAACTATGGCTACACCTTC. Amino acid sequence: CASRPARGGLSNYGYTF. Using reference TRBV5-4 and TRBJ1-2 for the parts outside the CDR3, the full variable domain is ETGVTQSPTHLIKTRGQQVTLRCSSQSGHNTVSWYQQALGQGPQFIFQYYREEENGRGNFPPRFSGLQFPNYSSELNVNALELDDSALYLCASRPARGGLSNYGYTFGSGTRLTVV.

The chain joins TRBV6-6 to TRBJ1-2; maybe TRBD1 (5 bases). The germline V gene has CDR1 MNHNY and CDR2 SVGAGI (reference sequence). The V end lost 7 bases, the J end lost 4 bases, and 22 bases lay between the germline ends. The CDR3 runs to 16 residues. CDR3: CASTQGLGGEGYGYTF. The CDR3 DNA reads TGTGCCAGCACCCAGGGCTTGGGTGGTGAGGGCTATGGCTACACCTTC.

The rearrangement links TRBV4-1 to TRBJ1-1; D perhaps matches TRBD1 (5 bases). The CDR3 consists of 13 residues. Trimming took off 1 base at V and 4 bases at J, with 7 bases between the two ends. Germline CDR1 MGHRA, CDR2 YSYEKL. CDR3 in DNA: TGCGCCAGCAGCCAAGTAGGGGCCACTGAAGCTTTCTTT. As protein: CASSQVGATEAFF.